Below are 8 T cell receptor beta chains sequenced from a single sample in a study of T-cell memory formation after mild COVID-19. TCRdb fed the 5' RACE reads into MiXCR, producing one record per CDR3 protein. Counted here are approximately 350,000 distinct CDR3 sequences, 25% to 30% occurring once; the ten biggest clones make up approximately 13%. Sequenced material: PBMCs or a T cell subset sorted from them (not recorded which). All receptors come from an adult woman who had mild COVID-19 (a few samples of this study predate the infection). Cell type and time point are not known.

The chain couples TRBV29-1 to TRBJ2-1; D possibly corresponds to TRBD2 (6 bases). Germline CDR1 reads SQVTM; CDR2 reads ANQGSEA. The ends were cut back, 3 bases at V and 3 bases at J, with 9 bases in the middle. The CDR3 sequence is 13 residues long. CDR3 DNA sequence: TGCAGCGTTGACCGGGAGATCTACAATGAGCAGTTCTTC. Its protein is CSVDREIYNEQFF.

The chain employs TRBV5-1 and TRBJ1-1; D might be TRBD1 (6 bases). Germline V gene lookup returns CDR1 SGHRS and CDR2 YFSETQ. The CDR3 is 15 residues long. Trimming took 3 bases from V and 2 from J, leaving 14 bases between them. The DNA for the CDR3 is TGCGCCAGCAGCTCAACAGGGAAGGTCAACACTGAAGCTTTCTTT. Encoded protein: CASSSTGKVNTEAFF.

This clonotype was seen only a few times. The rearrangement links TRBV5-1 to TRBJ2-7, with D possibly called TRBD1 or TRBD2 (5 bases each). CDR3 length: 11 residues. The germline V gene encodes CDR1 SGHRS and CDR2 YFSETQ. Trimming removed 5 bases from V and 7 bases from J, with 10 bases in between. The CDR3 spells CASSGGWEQYF. The DNA of the CDR3 is TGCGCCAGCAGTGGGGGTTGGGAGCAGTACTTC.

This clonotype has a handful of counts. This chain joins TRBV7-2 and TRBJ1-2, with 10 bases identical to TRBD1. There are 16 residues in the CDR3. CDR1 and CDR2 from the germline V gene are SGHTA and FQGNSA. The V segment lost 5 bases and the J segment 5 bases; nucleotides outside the gene matches: 11. Here the CDR3 reads CASSRDRGSLSYGYTF. DNA for the CDR3: TGTGCCAGCAGCCGGGACAGGGGATCCCTCAGTTATGGCTACACCTTC.

V and J are TRBV7-9 and TRBJ2-5, with a possible D match to TRBD1 (6 bases). Germline values: CDR1 SEHNR, CDR2 FQNEAQ (reference sequence). This CDR3 is built from 17 residues. V was cut by 5 bases and J by 6 bases, with 25 bases left in between. CDR3 in amino acids: CASSQTGLIRGPKTQYF. The CDR3 DNA reads as TGTGCCAGCAGCCAGACAGGTTTGATACGTGGCCCTAAGACCCAGTACTTC.

This clonotype was detected a few times. The V call is TRBV5-1, the J call TRBJ2-3; TRBD1 matches 7 bases. V was clipped by 4 bases and J by 2 bases; unmatched bases: 4. Germline V gene data show CDR1 as SGHRS and CDR2 as YFSETQ. The CDR3 extends over 14 amino acids. CDR3 region: CASSKGQATDTQYF. The CDR3 DNA reads TGCGCCAGCAGCAAAGGACAGGCCACAGATACGCAGTATTTT.

The rearrangement uses TRBV12-3 or TRBV12-4 and TRBJ1-1; D gene uncertain. V was cut by 0 bases and J by 2 bases, with 10 bases left in between. CDR3 length equals 15 residues. CDR3 nucleotide sequence: TGTGCCAGCAGTTTAGCGCCTGTCCCAAACACTGAAGCTTTCTTT. It is translated as CASSLAPVPNTEAFF.

J is TRBJ2-4 and V is TRBV15; tentative D call: TRBD2 (6 bases). With 1 base removed from V and 0 bases from J, the gap between germline ends came to 10 bases. The CDR3 runs 16 residues. Germline V lookup: CDR1 LNHNV, CDR2 YYDKDF (reference sequence). The CDR3 coding sequence is TGTGCCACCAGCAGAGCGGGAGAGCTAGCCAAAAACATTCAGTACTTC. Protein sequence: CATSRAGELAKNIQYF.